In this sample, the clone carrying this T cell receptor beta chain turned up many times. Molecular barcoded adaptors covering alpha/delta and beta/gamma chains were used on approximately 400 ng RNA. TCRdb fed the reads into MiXCR, producing one record per CDR3 protein. The table shows tens of thousands of distinct CDR3 sequences, with roughly 13% occurring only once. These data originate in a study of read filtering for tumor transcriptome and immune sequencing. V shed 2 bases and J shed 7 bases, with 8 bases lying between them. The CDR3 is 13 amino acids. The germline CDR1 and CDR2 sequences are MNHEY and SMNVEV (reference sequence).

The sequenced sample was a population of CD138-negative cells sorted from bone marrow. This clonotype originated in a donor older than 35 with multiple myeloma. The J gene is TRBJ2-2, the V gene TRBV27, with D possibly matching TRBD2 (6 bases). The CDR3 DNA sequence: TGTGCCAGCAGTTTACGGGGGTTCGGGGAGCTGTTTTTT. Its protein is CASSLRGFGELFF.